The 21 T cell receptor beta chains below come from one sample, sequenced in a study of beta chain features in type 1 diabetes. Expressed TCRB transcripts were sequenced because the isolated RNA had all been reverse transcribed beforehand. The protocol was immunoSEQ multiplex PCR, while the TCRdb copy is restricted to in-frame clones and leaves out a portion. The sample lists approximately 84,000 clones, around 32% occurring once. The sequenced material came from stem cell memory CD4+ T cells from blood. The receptor source for this set is a woman younger than 35 in good health.

The rearrangement uses TRBV2 and TRBJ2-6; D remains unclear. The CDR3 length is 15 residues. Trimming took 4 bases from V and 2 from J, leaving 9 bases between them. Germline V gene data show CDR1 as SNHLY and CDR2 as FYNNEI. The CDR3 bases are TGTGCCAGCAGTGTGCAGCGAACTGGGGCCAACGTCCTGACTTTC. As protein: CASSVQRTGANVLTF.

This clone was observed a few times. This chain links TRBV5-6 with TRBJ2-6; D is possibly TRBD1 (5 bases). In germline, CDR1 is SGHDT, CDR2 YYEEEE. This CDR3 comprises 16 residues. V was pared by 4 bases and J by 0 bases, with 11 bases between. The CDR3 loop reads CASSDGHLSGANVLTF. CDR3 sequence (DNA): TGTGCCAGCAGCGACGGACACCTCTCTGGGGCCAACGTCCTGACTTTC.

The V and J genes are TRBV7-9 and TRBJ2-3, with a possible D match to TRBD2 (5 bases). Deletions cut 1 base from V and 0 bases from J, with 8 bases between. Per the germline V gene, CDR1 is SEHNR and CDR2 is FQNEAQ (reference sequence). The CDR3 has 15 residues. The CDR3 DNA follows: TGTGCCAGCAGCTTAGGCGGGTTAAGCACAGATACGCAGTATTTT. Protein product: CASSLGGLSTDTQYF. The full variable domain, with the rest looked up from reference TRBV7-9 and TRBJ2-3, is DTGVSQNPRHKITKRGQNVTFRCDPISEHNRLYWYRQTLGQGPEFLTYFQNEAQLEKSRLLSDRFSAERPKGSFSTLEIQRTEQGDSAMYLCASSLGGLSTDTQYFGPGTRLTVL.

Only a few counts were recorded for this clone. The J gene is TRBJ2-7, the V gene TRBV2; 9 nucleotides line up with TRBD1. Germline-derived CDR1 and CDR2 are SNHLY and FYNNEI. There are 15 residues in the CDR3. Losses at the gene ends were 8 bases for V and 6 bases for J; bases not matched to a gene: 14. The CDR3 nucleotides are TGTGCCAGCCTTCTTCCGGGACAGGGCAGGGGCGAGCAGTACTTC. Its translation: CASLLPGQGRGEQYF.

The CDR3 DNA sequence: TGTGCTAGTGGTTCAGGGATTCCAGACAATGAGCAGTTCTTC. Protein sequence: CASGSGIPDNEQFF. The chain recombines TRBV12-5 with TRBJ2-1; tentatively, D is TRBD1 (5 bases). Between the trimmed V and J ends, which lost 4 bases and 5 bases, there was a span of 12 bases. The germline V gene encodes CDR1 LGHNT and CDR2 FRNRAP. The CDR3 consists of 14 residues.

The table lists this clone with a few counts. V and J are TRBV19 and TRBJ2-3, with 10 bases fitting TRBD2. Germline V gene lookup returns CDR1 LNHDA and CDR2 SQIVND (reference sequence). Trimming at V came to 7 bases and at J to 0 bases, leaving 7 bases not matched to a gene. The length of the CDR3 is 16 residues. CDR3 nucleotides: TGTGCCAGTACGGCCGGACTAGCGGCTAGCACAGATACGCAGTATTTT. Amino acids: CASTAGLAASTDTQYF.

This rearrangement joins TRBV6-6 to TRBJ2-5, with 8 positions matching TRBD2. There are 13 residues in the CDR3. Trimming cost V 11 bases and J 7 bases; bases outside gene matches: 12. Germline CDR1 MNHNY, CDR2 SVGAGI (reference sequence). Written as DNA, the CDR3 is TGTGCCGCGAGTTTGGGGCTAGCGGGGACCCAGTACTTC. Translated, it gives CAASLGLAGTQYF.

The chain links TRBV7-9 to TRBJ2-2; perhaps TRBD1 as D (6 bases). In germline, CDR1 is SEHNR, CDR2 FQNEAQ (reference sequence). There are 19 residues in the CDR3. Trimming left V 5 bases short and J 0 bases short, with 22 bases between. The DNA for the CDR3 is TGTGCCAGCAGCCAAGACAGGTTGCTAAACTTCGCGAACACCGGGGAGCTGTTTTTT. Its translation: CASSQDRLLNFANTGELFF. The full variable domain, in which reference TRBV7-9 and TRBJ2-2 provide the parts outside the CDR3, is DTGVSQNPRHKITKRGQNVTFRCDPISEHNRLYWYRQTLGQGPEFLTYFQNEAQLEKSRLLSDRFSAERPKGSFSTLEIQRTEQGDSAMYLCASSQDRLLNFANTGELFFGEGSRLTVL.

As DNA, the CDR3 is TGCGCCAGCAGCCCTTACTGGGGGCAGGGTCTTATGGAGACCCAGTACTTC. It specifies CASSPYWGQGLMETQYF. The chain is built from TRBV4-1 and TRBJ2-5; tentatively, D is TRBD1 (6 bases). Per germline, CDR1 MGHRA and CDR2 YSYEKL. The CDR3 totals 17 residues. Trimming stripped 4 bases from V and 5 bases from J, with 23 bases between.

V is TRBV4-1 and J is TRBJ1-4; D is uncertain. The CDR3 contains 15 residues. Germline values: CDR1 MGHRA, CDR2 YSYEKL. The V end lost 2 bases, the J end lost 5 bases, and 12 bases lay between the germline ends. Here the CDR3 reads CASSQSGLGNEKLFF. Here the CDR3 DNA reads TGCGCCAGCAGCCAAAGCGGTTTGGGGAATGAAAAACTGTTTTTT.

The chain is built from TRBV14 and TRBJ2-3, with no clear D. CDR3 length: 14 residues. Trimming took off 5 bases at V and 2 bases at J, with 11 bases between the two ends. The germline gives CDR1 SGHDN, CDR2 FVKESK. CDR3 sequence reads: CASSYQTNTDTQYF. CDR3 DNA: TGTGCCAGCAGCTACCAGACAAACACAGATACGCAGTATTTT.

The CDR3: CASTRTGGVNQPQHF. CDR3 coding DNA: TGTGCCAGCACTCGGACAGGTGGTGTCAATCAGCCCCAGCATTTT. This rearrangement joins TRBV6-6 to TRBJ1-5, with 7 bases lining up with TRBD1. This CDR3 is built from 15 residues. V shed 7 bases and J 3 bases; nucleotides not matched to a gene: 9. The germline V gene has CDR1 MNHNY and CDR2 SVGAGI (reference sequence).

The chain links TRBV29-1 to TRBJ2-3; a possible D gene is TRBD1 (5 bases). V lost 3 bases and J 3 bases, leaving 10 bases between the germline ends. The CDR3 is made up of 13 amino acids. Germline V CDR1 and CDR2: SQVTM, ANQGSEA. In DNA form, the CDR3 reads TGCAGCGTTGAGGGGCAGGAGACAGATACGCAGTATTTT. Translation gives CSVEGQETDTQYF.

The chain recombines TRBV7-2 with TRBJ1-5; the D gene is possibly TRBD1 (6 bases). Germline V lookup: CDR1 SGHTA, CDR2 FQGNSA. CDR3 length: 13 residues. Trimming pared 5 bases from V and 5 bases from J, leaving 10 bases between. CDR3 in amino acids: CASSVYRDQPQHF. The CDR3 coding sequence is TGTGCCAGCAGCGTTTACAGGGATCAGCCCCAGCATTTT.

The CDR3 reads CAWREGSHSNQPQHF. CDR3 DNA sequence: TGTGCCTGGAGGGAGGGGAGTCATAGCAATCAGCCCCAGCATTTT. The chain couples TRBV30 to TRBJ1-5; D is possibly TRBD1 (5 bases). The germline V and J ends were trimmed by 3 bases and 0 bases, with 12 bases remaining between them. Germline values: CDR1 GTSNPN, CDR2 SVGIG (reference sequence). The CDR3 extends over 15 amino acids.

The chain couples TRBV5-1 to TRBJ2-3; possibly TRBD1 for D (5 bases). Trimming stripped 0 bases from V and 3 bases from J, with 11 bases between. The CDR3 runs 15 residues. Germline V gene data show CDR1 as SGHRS and CDR2 as YFSETQ. CDR3 sequence (DNA): TGCGCCAGCAGCTTGGACCCGACAGATACAGATACGCAGTATTTT. Its translation is CASSLDPTDTDTQYF. The full variable domain, its missing parts supplied by reference TRBV5-1 and TRBJ2-3, is KAGVTQTPRYLIKTRGQQVTLSCSPISGHRSVSWYQQTPGQGLQFLFEYFSETQRNKGNFPGRFSGRQFSNSRSEMNVSTLELGDSALYLCASSLDPTDTDTQYFGPGTRLTVL.

The V call is TRBV6-1, the J call TRBJ2-7; possibly TRBD1 for D (6 bases). Germline CDR1 reads MNHNS; CDR2 reads SASEGT. Trimming pared 5 bases from V and 9 bases from J, leaving 14 bases between. The CDR3 sequence is 12 residues long. The CDR3, as DNA: TGTGCCAGCAGTTCCCAGGGGATAGGGCAGTACTTC. Its translation: CASSSQGIGQYF.

V and J are TRBV30 and TRBJ1-2; TRBD1 matches 7 bases. The trim removed 0 bases at V and 7 bases at J, leaving 11 bases unmatched. CDR1 is GTSNPN, CDR2 SVGIG, per germline (reference sequence). The CDR3 totals 15 residues. This chain's CDR3 is CAWSVLRGRRAGYTF. The CDR3 DNA sequence: TGTGCCTGGAGTGTACTGAGGGGGCGCCGTGCTGGCTACACCTTC.

This clone was counted only a few times. The chain links TRBV11-2 to TRBJ1-1; a weak D match, TRBD1 (5 bases). CDR1 is SGHAT, CDR2 FQNNGV, per germline. This CDR3 has 15 residues. The V end was cut by 5 bases, the J end by 0 bases, with 13 bases between. CDR3 sequence (DNA): TGTGCCAGCAGCCCCCAGGGTAGTTTGAACACTGAAGCTTTCTTT. It specifies CASSPQGSLNTEAFF.

This chain links TRBV7-9 with TRBJ1-1; 8 nucleotides match TRBD1. The CDR3 sequence is 14 residues long. Trimming cost V 5 bases and J 1 base; bases outside gene matches: 3. Germline V gene sequence: CDR1 SEHNR, CDR2 FQNEAQ (reference sequence). This chain's CDR3 is CASSRGTGNTEAFF. The CDR3 nucleotides read TGTGCCAGCAGCCGCGGGACAGGGAACACTGAAGCTTTCTTT.

The gene calls are TRBV1 and TRBJ2-3; the D call of TRBD2 is as the table states it, not checked on the DNA. TRBV1 is noted as a pseudogene. The CDR3 runs 19 residues. The DNA of the CDR3 is TGCACCAGCAGCCTAGGAGGCGGGAGGGCCCGAGTTCGCACAGATACGCAGTATTTT. Translation: CTSSLGGGRARVRTDTQYF.